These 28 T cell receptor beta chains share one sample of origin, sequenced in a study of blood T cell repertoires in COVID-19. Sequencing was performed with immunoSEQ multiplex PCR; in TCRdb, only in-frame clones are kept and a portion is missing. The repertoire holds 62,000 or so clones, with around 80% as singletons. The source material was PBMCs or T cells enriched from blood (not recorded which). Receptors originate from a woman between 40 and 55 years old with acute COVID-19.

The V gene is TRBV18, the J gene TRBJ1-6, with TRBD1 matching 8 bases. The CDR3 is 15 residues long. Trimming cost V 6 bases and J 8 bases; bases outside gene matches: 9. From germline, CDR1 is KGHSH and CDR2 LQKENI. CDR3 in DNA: TGTGCCAGCTCCTCGGACGGACAGGGTGATTCACCCCTCCACTTT. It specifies CASSSDGQGDSPLHF.

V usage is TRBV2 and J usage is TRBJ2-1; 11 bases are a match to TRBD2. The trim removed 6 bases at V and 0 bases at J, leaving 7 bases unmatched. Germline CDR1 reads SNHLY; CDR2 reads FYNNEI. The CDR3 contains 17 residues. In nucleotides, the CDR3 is TGTGCCAGCAGGGACCGACTAGCGGGAAGCTCCTACAATGAGCAGTTCTTC. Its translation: CASRDRLAGSSYNEQFF.

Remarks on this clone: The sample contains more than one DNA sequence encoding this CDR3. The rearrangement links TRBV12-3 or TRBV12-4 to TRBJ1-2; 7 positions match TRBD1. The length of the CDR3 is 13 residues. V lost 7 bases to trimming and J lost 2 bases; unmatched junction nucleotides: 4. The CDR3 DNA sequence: TGTGCCAGCAATCCGGGACAGAACTATGGCTACACCTTC. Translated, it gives CASNPGQNYGYTF.

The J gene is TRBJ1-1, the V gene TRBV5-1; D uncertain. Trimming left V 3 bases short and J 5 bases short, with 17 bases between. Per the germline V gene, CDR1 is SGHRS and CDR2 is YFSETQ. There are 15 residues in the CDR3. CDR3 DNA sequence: TGCGCCAGCAGCTCTACGACACAAAGAAGGACTGAAGCTTTCTTT. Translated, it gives CASSSTTQRRTEAFF.

Here the CDR3 DNA reads TGTGCCATCAGACCCGACAGGGGGCTGGCGGCTGAAGCTTTCTTT. It is translated as CAIRPDRGLAAEAFF. The genes are TRBV10-3 and TRBJ1-1, with 10 bases aligning to TRBD1. With V trimmed by 6 bases and J by 6 bases, 10 bases remained unmatched. The CDR3 consists of 15 residues. Germline-derived CDR1 and CDR2 are ENHRY and SYGVKD.

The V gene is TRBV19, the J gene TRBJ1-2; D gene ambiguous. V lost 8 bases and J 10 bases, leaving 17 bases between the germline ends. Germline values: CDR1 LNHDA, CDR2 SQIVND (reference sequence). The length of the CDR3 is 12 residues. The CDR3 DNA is TGTGCCAGTGGAGGTTTGGGTTGGGACTACACCTTC. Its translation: CASGGLGWDYTF.

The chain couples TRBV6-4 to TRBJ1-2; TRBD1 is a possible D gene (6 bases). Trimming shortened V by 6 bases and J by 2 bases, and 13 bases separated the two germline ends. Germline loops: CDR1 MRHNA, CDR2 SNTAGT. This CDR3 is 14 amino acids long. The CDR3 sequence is CASREGHSNYGYTF. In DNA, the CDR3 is TGTGCCAGCAGAGAGGGACATTCGAACTATGGCTACACCTTC.

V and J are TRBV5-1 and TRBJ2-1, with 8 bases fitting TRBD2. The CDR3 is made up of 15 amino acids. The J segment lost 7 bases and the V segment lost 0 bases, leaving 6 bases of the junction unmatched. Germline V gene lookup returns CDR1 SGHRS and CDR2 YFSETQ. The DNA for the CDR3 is TGCGCCAGCAGCTTGGGAGCGGGAGTCGTAAATGAGCAGTTCTTC. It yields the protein CASSLGAGVVNEQFF.

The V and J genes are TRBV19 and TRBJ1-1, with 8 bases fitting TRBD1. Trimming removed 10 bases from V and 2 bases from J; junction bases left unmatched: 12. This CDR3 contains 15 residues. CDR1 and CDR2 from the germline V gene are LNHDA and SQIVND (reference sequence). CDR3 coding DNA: TGTGCCACTCAGGACAGGGCTTTAGGAAACACTGAAGCTTTCTTT. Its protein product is CATQDRALGNTEAFF.

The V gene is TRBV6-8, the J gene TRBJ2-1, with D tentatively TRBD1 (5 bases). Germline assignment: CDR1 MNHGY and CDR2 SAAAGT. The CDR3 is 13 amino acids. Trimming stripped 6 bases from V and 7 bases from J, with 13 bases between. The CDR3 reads CASRFGALNEQFF. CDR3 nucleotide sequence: TGTGCCAGCAGATTTGGGGCGCTAAATGAGCAGTTCTTC.

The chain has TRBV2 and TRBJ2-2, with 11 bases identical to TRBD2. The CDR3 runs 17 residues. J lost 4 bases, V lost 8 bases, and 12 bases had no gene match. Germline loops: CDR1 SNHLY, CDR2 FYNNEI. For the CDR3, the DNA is TGTGCCAGCCACCCATCATCTAGCGGGAGGCGCACCGGGGAGCTGTTTTTT. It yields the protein CASHPSSSGRRTGELFF.

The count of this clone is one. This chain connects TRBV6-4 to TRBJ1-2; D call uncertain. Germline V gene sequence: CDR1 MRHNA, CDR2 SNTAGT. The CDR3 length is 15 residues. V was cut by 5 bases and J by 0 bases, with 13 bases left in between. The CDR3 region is CASSRTRETNYGYTF. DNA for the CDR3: TGTGCCAGCAGTCGCACTCGGGAAACTAACTATGGCTACACCTTC.

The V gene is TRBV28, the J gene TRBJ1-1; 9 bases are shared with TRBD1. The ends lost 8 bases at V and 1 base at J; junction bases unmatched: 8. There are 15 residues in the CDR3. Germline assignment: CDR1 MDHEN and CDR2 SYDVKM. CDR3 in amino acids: CASDGQGRGNTEAFF. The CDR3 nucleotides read TGTGCCAGCGATGGACAGGGGCGGGGGAACACTGAAGCTTTCTTT.

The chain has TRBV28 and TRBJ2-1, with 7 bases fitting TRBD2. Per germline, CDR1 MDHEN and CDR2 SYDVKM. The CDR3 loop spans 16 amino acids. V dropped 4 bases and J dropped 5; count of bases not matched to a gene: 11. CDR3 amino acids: CASSSGAAGVNNEQFF. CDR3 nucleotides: TGTGCCAGCAGTTCGGGTGCGGCGGGAGTGAACAATGAGCAGTTCTTC.

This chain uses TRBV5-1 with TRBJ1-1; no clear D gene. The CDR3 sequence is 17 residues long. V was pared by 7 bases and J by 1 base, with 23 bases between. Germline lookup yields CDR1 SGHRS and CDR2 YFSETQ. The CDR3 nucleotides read TGCGCCAGCCGCCCTAGGTTGAGCCTTAACGAGAACACTGAAGCTTTCTTT. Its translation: CASRPRLSLNENTEAFF.

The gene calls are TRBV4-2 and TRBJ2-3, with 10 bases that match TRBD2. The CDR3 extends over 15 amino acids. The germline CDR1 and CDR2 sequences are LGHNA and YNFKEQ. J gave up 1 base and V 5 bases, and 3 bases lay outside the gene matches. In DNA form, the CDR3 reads TGTGCCAGCAGCGTTCTAGCGGGAGGCACAGATACGCAGTATTTT. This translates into CASSVLAGGTDTQYF.

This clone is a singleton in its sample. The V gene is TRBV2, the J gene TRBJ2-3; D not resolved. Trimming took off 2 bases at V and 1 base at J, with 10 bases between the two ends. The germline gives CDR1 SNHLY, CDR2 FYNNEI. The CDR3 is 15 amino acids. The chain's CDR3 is CASSETLVGTDTQYF. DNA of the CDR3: TGTGCCAGCAGTGAAACCCTAGTTGGCACAGATACGCAGTATTTT.

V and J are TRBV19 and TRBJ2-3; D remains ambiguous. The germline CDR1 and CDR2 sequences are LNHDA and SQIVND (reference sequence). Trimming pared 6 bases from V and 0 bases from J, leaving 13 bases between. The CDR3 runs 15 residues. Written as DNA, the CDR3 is TGTGCCAGTAGCCTCAGTAAGCGTAGCACAGATACGCAGTATTTT. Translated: CASSLSKRSTDTQYF.

The CDR3 DNA is TGTGCCAGCAGCCCCCGCCCCCCGGGGAGCTCCTACAATGAGCAGTTCTTC. Its translation: CASSPRPPGSSYNEQFF. The V gene is TRBV5-4, the J gene TRBJ2-1, with D perhaps matching TRBD2 (5 bases). This CDR3 contains 17 residues. From germline, CDR1 is SGHNT and CDR2 YYREEE (reference sequence). V lost 4 bases, J lost 0 bases, and 17 bases lay in between.

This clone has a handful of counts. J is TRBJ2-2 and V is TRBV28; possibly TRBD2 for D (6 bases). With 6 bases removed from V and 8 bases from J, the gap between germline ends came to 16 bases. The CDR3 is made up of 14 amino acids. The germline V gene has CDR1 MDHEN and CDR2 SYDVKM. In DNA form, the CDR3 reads TGTGCCAGCAGATCCGGGACTCCGTCGGGGGAGCTGTTTTTT. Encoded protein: CASRSGTPSGELFF.

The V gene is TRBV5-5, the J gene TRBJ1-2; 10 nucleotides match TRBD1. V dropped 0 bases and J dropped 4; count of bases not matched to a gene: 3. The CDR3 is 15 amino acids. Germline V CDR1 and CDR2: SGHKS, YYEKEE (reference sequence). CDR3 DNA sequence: TGTGCCAGCAGCTTGGACGGGACAGGGGCCTATGGCTACACCTTC. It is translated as CASSLDGTGAYGYTF.

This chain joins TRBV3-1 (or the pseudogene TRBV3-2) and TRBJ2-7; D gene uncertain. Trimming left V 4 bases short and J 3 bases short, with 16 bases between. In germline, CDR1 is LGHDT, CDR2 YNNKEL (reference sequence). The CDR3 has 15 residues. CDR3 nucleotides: TGTGCCAGCAGCCCAGGCCTGTTCAGATACTACGAGCAGTACGTC. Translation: CASSPGLFRYYEQYV.

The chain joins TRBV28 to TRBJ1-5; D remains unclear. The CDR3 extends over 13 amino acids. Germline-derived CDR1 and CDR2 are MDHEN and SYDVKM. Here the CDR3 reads CAEARTLDQPQHF. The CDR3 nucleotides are TGTGCAGAGGCCCGGACTCTTGATCAGCCCCAGCATTTT.

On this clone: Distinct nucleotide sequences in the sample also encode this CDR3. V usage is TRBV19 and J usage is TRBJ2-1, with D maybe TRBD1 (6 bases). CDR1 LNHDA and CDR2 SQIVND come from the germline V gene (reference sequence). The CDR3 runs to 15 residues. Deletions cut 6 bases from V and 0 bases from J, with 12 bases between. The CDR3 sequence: CASRLDRSSYNEQFF. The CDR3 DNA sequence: TGTGCCAGTAGACTCGACAGGAGCTCCTACAATGAGCAGTTCTTC.

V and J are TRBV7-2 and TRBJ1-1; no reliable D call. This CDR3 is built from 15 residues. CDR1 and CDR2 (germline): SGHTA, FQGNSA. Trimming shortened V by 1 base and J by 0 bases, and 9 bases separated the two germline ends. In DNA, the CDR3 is TGTGCCAGCAGCTTAGGAATTCAGATGAACACTGAAGCTTTCTTT. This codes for CASSLGIQMNTEAFF.

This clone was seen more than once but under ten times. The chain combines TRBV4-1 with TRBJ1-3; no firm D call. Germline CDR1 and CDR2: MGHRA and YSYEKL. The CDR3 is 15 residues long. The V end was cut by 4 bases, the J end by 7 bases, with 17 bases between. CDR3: CASSLSDRRGNTIYF. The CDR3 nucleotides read TGCGCCAGCAGCCTCTCTGACCGTAGAGGGAACACCATATATTTT.

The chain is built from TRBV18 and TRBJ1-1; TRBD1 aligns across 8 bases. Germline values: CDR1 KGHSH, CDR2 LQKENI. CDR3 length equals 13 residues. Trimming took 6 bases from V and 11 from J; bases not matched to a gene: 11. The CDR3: CASSPGQGAGAFF. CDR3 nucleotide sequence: TGTGCCAGCTCCCCCGGCCAGGGGGCCGGCGCTTTCTTT.

The chain's CDR3 is CASSRGGNTLVTEAFF. The CDR3 DNA follows: TGTGCCAGCAGCCGAGGGGGTAATACGCTCGTCACTGAAGCTTTCTTT. The rearrangement links TRBV3-1 (or the pseudogene TRBV3-2) to TRBJ1-1; TRBD1 might be the D (6 bases). CDR1 is LGHDT and CDR2 is YNNKEL in the germline V gene (reference sequence). V shed 4 bases and J shed 4 bases, with 19 bases lying between them. CDR3 length equals 16 residues.